The clone carrying this T cell receptor beta chain was seen at least ten times. Its antigen is currently unknown. The data originate from a study of metastatic and nonmetastatic thyroid tumors. Study as a whole: Patients with malignant and benign thyroid disease provided blood and tumor or nodule tissue, whose repertoires were compared.

In the study's own analysis: A classifier for distant metastasis in papillary thyroid cancer was constructed using CDR3 differences observed across clinicopathological groups. TCRdb used MiXCR to call clones anew from the PCR reads. The V and J calls reflect TCRdb's pipeline rather than the authors' work. This sample has tens of thousands of clones, with 15% found just once. Each patient went into thyroid surgery without having received any treatment. Notes on the study in general: Benign nodules were reported to have significantly lower TCR beta diversity than malignant thyroid tumors, in blood and tumor.

The TCR comes from a female donor with papillary thyroid cancer or a benign thyroid nodule (not recorded which). Some clones in this sample may be carry-over from other donors' samples. The specimen sequenced was blood.

CDR3 region: CASSADRGDTEAFF. The DNA of the CDR3 is TGTGCCAGCAGTGCGGACAGGGGGGACACTGAAGCTTTCTTT. The rearrangement joins TRBV12-3 or TRBV12-4 to TRBJ1-1; 10 bases are shared with TRBD1. V lost 5 bases, J lost 3 bases, and 3 bases stayed unmatched. CDR3 length: 14 amino acids.